Listed here are 20 T cell receptor beta chains from one sample, sequenced in a study of T cells in tuberculosis. Produced via immunoSEQ multiplex PCR; TCRdb's table is partial and in-frame only. The sample yields tens of thousands of clones, less than 95% seen once. Time point defined: new active TB diagnosis, blood taken before or within 7 days of starting treatment. The input for sequencing was PBMCs, taken at tuberculosis diagnosis. Receptors originate from an adult with tuberculosis.

V usage is TRBV28 and J usage is TRBJ1-4; TRBD1 might be the D (6 bases). The CDR3 consists of 17 residues. V dropped 7 bases and J dropped 3 bases, with 21 bases sitting between them. Germline CDR1 MDHEN, CDR2 SYDVKM. Here the CDR3 DNA reads TGTGCCAGCACGGATGGGAGGGGGGCCTTAGCTAATGAAAAACTGTTTTTT. Translation: CASTDGRGALANEKLFF.

The chain combines TRBV6-1 with TRBJ2-3; 8 bases agree with TRBD1. The V and J ends lost 6 bases and 0 bases, in that order; junction bases with no gene match: 5. The CDR3 loop spans 15 amino acids. Germline V CDR1 and CDR2: MNHNS, SASEGT. The CDR3 nucleotides are TGTGCCAGCAGCGGACAGGGCCCTAGCACAGATACGCAGTATTTT. Translation: CASSGQGPSTDTQYF.

CDR3 region: CASSEFRQGRTGELFF. The CDR3, as DNA: TGTGCCAGCAGTGAATTCAGACAGGGGCGTACCGGGGAGCTGTTTTTT. V gene TRBV25-1 combines with J gene TRBJ2-2; 8 bases are a match to TRBD1. The CDR3 has 16 amino acids. V shed 1 base and J 5 bases; nucleotides not matched to a gene: 6. The germline V gene encodes CDR1 MGHDK and CDR2 SYGVNS.

The chain employs TRBV19 and TRBJ1-1, with 8 nucleotides matching TRBD1. Germline CDR1 is LNHDA and CDR2 is SQIVND (reference sequence). This CDR3 spans 15 amino acids. The V segment lost 4 bases and the J segment 10 bases; nucleotides outside the gene matches: 14. CDR3 protein: CASSTPGQGKRRAFF. CDR3 nucleotides: TGTGCCAGTAGTACTCCAGGACAGGGAAAGCGGCGAGCTTTCTTT.

The V and J genes are TRBV4-2 and TRBJ2-7, with D tentatively TRBD2 (5 bases). The CDR3 spans 11 residues. The germline gives CDR1 LGHNA, CDR2 YNFKEQ. V lost 9 bases to trimming and J lost 5 bases, with 11 bases between them. Written as DNA, the CDR3 is TGTGCCAGTTTCGGGGAGAACGAGCAGTACTTC. It encodes CASFGENEQYF.

DNA for the CDR3: TGCGCCAGCAGCCCGGGTGGGTATGAGCAGTTCTTC. Translation: CASSPGGYEQFF. The chain links TRBV10-2 to TRBJ2-1; unclear D gene. Trimming pared 6 bases from V and 8 bases from J, leaving 11 bases between. The CDR3 has 12 residues. Germline CDR1 is WSHSY and CDR2 is SAAADI.

This clone appeared a single time. This chain uses TRBV7-8 with TRBJ2-3; 9 nucleotides align to TRBD1. V lost 5 bases and J lost 6; bases outside the gene matches: 3. This CDR3 contains 13 residues. The germline V gene has CDR1 SGHVS and CDR2 FQNEAQ. CDR3: CASSHRGPDTQYF. The CDR3 nucleotides are TGTGCCAGCAGCCACAGGGGGCCGGATACGCAGTATTTT. The variable domain in full, completed from reference TRBV7-8 and TRBJ2-3, reads GAGVSQSPRYKVAKRGQDVALRCDPISGHVSLFWYQQALGQGPEFLTYFQNEAQLDKSGLPSDRFFAERPEGSVSTLKIQRTQQEDSAVYLCASSHRGPDTQYFGPGTRLTVL.

There are a few counts of this clone. The chain combines TRBV30 with TRBJ1-1, with no clear D. Germline V gene sequence: CDR1 GTSNPN, CDR2 SVGIG (reference sequence). Between the trimmed V and J ends, which lost 4 bases and 1 base, there was a span of 10 bases. The CDR3 has 13 residues. DNA of the CDR3: TGTGCCTGGATCGGGGTAAGGAACACTGAAGCTTTCTTT. This gives the protein CAWIGVRNTEAFF. Full variable domain (remainder filled in from reference TRBV30 and TRBJ1-1): SQTIHQWPATLVQPVGSPLSLECTVEGTSNPNLYWYRQAAGRGLQLLFYSVGIGQISSEVPQNLSASRPQDRQFILSSKKLLLSDSGFYLCAWIGVRNTEAFFGQGTRLTVV.

The genes are TRBV28 and TRBJ1-2; tentative D call: TRBD1 (6 bases). Per the germline V gene, CDR1 is MDHEN and CDR2 is SYDVKM. The ends were cut back, 0 bases at V and 1 base at J, with 9 bases in the middle. This CDR3 has 15 amino acids. The CDR3 DNA reads TGTGCCAGCAGTTTATGGGGGGCAAATAACTATGGCTACACCTTC. Translating gives CASSLWGANNYGYTF.

The genes are TRBV5-1 and TRBJ2-1; 8 bases are a match to TRBD2. The CDR3 spans 18 residues. V shed 0 bases and J 7 bases; nucleotides not matched to a gene: 15. Germline V CDR1 and CDR2: SGHRS, YFSETQ. CDR3: CASSLVPPGGGLGNEQFF. Here the CDR3 DNA reads TGCGCCAGCAGCTTGGTCCCGCCCGGGGGGGGCCTTGGGAATGAGCAGTTCTTC.

The chain uses TRBV29-1 and TRBJ2-7, with 12 bases lining up with TRBD2. CDR1 is SQVTM and CDR2 is ANQGSEA in the germline V gene. Germline trimming cut 2 bases from V and 4 bases from J; bases unmatched to any gene: 12. The CDR3 contains 17 residues. The CDR3 nucleotides are TGCAGCGTTGAAACCCGAGGGGCCGGGACTAGCGGGTACGAGCAGTACTTC. Its translation: CSVETRGAGTSGYEQYF.

The chain employs TRBV5-1 and TRBJ2-7, with 9 bases aligning to TRBD1. This CDR3 contains 14 residues. The germline gives CDR1 SGHRS, CDR2 YFSETQ. With 1 base clipped from V and 5 bases from J, the junction kept 4 bases outside the gene matches. The CDR3 is CASSLQQGANEQYF. The CDR3 nucleotides are TGCGCCAGCAGCTTGCAACAGGGGGCCAACGAGCAGTACTTC.

The chain recombines TRBV11-2 with TRBJ2-3; TRBD1 might be the D (6 bases). The CDR3 extends over 14 amino acids. Germline lookup yields CDR1 SGHAT and CDR2 FQNNGV. V dropped 4 bases and J dropped 4 bases, with 12 bases sitting between them. DNA of the CDR3: TGTGCCAGCAGCTCCAGGGGAGTGGCAGATACGCAGTATTTT. Amino acid sequence: CASSSRGVADTQYF.

The chain has TRBV5-4 and TRBJ1-2; D is unresolved. The CDR3 consists of 15 residues. Trimming left V 0 bases short and J 6 bases short, with 15 bases between. From germline, CDR1 is SGHNT and CDR2 YYREEE (reference sequence). The CDR3 protein is CASSLALPIVDGYTF. The CDR3 nucleotides read TGTGCCAGCAGCTTGGCTTTGCCAATTGTAGATGGCTACACCTTC.

The V gene is TRBV18, the J gene TRBJ2-1; a possible D gene is TRBD2 (5 bases). The CDR3 length is 14 residues. The germline V gene has CDR1 KGHSH and CDR2 LQKENI. Trimming took 3 bases from V and 7 from J, leaving 13 bases between them. The CDR3 here is CASSPTTTDNEQFF. Here the CDR3 DNA reads TGTGCCAGCTCACCGACGACTACTGATAATGAGCAGTTCTTC.

The chain couples TRBV6-5 to TRBJ2-1; TRBD2 aligns across 8 bases. The CDR3 length is 14 residues. V was pared by 6 bases and J by 6 bases, with 7 bases of the junction left unmatched. CDR1 is MNHEY and CDR2 is SVGAGI in the germline V gene. CDR3 protein: CASRTGGRVNEQFF. In DNA, the CDR3 is TGTGCCAGCAGAACGGGGGGGCGGGTCAATGAGCAGTTCTTC.

The chain is built from TRBV5-1 and TRBJ1-1; 7 bases match TRBD1. The CDR3 is made up of 16 amino acids. Germline CDR1 and CDR2: SGHRS and YFSETQ. Losses at the gene ends were 4 bases for V and 0 bases for J; bases not matched to a gene: 9. The CDR3 DNA follows: TGCGCCAGCAGCCCAGACAGGGAACTTATGAACACTGAAGCTTTCTTT. Translation: CASSPDRELMNTEAFF.

The CDR3 DNA reads TGCGCCAGCAGCGACAGGGTCGGGGGCAGGTACAATGAGCAGTTCTTC. It translates to CASSDRVGGRYNEQFF. This rearrangement joins TRBV5-1 to TRBJ2-1, with D possibly being TRBD1 (7 bases). The length of the CDR3 is 16 residues. Germline CDR1 SGHRS, CDR2 YFSETQ. The V gene lost 4 bases and the J gene lost 4 bases, with 18 bases spanning the gap.

This chain uses TRBV7-3 with TRBJ2-2; 10 bases fit TRBD1. The CDR3 runs to 16 residues. Looked up from germline, CDR1 is SGHTA and CDR2 is FQGTGA. Losses at the gene ends were 0 bases for V and 9 bases for J; bases not matched to a gene: 7. In nucleotides, the CDR3 is TGTGCCAGCAGCTTAACGGGACAGGGGCAGGACCGGGAGCTGTTTTTT. Protein sequence: CASSLTGQGQDRELFF.

Written as DNA, the CDR3 is TGTGCCAGCTCACCAAAGGGGGCCCGAACGGTTGTTGTGACTGAAGCTTTCTTT. Amino acids: CASSPKGARTVVVTEAFF. The chain joins TRBV18 to TRBJ1-1; 7 bases fit TRBD1. Germline V gives CDR1 KGHSH, CDR2 LQKENI. The CDR3 runs 18 residues. Trimming removed 2 bases from V and 5 bases from J; junction bases left unmatched: 17.